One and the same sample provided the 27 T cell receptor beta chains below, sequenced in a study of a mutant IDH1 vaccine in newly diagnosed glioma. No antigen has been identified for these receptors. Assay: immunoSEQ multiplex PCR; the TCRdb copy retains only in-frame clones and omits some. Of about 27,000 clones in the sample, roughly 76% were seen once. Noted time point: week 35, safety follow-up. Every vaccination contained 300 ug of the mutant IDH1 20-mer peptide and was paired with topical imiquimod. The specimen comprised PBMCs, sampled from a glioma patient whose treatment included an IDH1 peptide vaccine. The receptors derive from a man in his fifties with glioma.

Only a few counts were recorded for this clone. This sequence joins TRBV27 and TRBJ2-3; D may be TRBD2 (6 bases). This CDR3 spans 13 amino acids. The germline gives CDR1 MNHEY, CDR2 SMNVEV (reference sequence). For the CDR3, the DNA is TGTGCGTGCGGGGACTTCAACACAGATACGCAGTATTTT. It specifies CACGDFNTDTQYF.

The CDR3 nucleotides are TGTGCCAGCAGCTCAAGGGGAAACACTGAAGCTTTCTTT. Residues: CASSSRGNTEAFF. The chain recombines TRBV7-9 with TRBJ1-1; weak D call: TRBD1 (5 bases). This CDR3 has 13 residues. Germline V lookup: CDR1 SEHNR, CDR2 FQNEAQ (reference sequence). The V end lost 4 bases, the J end lost 2 bases, and 8 bases lay between the germline ends.

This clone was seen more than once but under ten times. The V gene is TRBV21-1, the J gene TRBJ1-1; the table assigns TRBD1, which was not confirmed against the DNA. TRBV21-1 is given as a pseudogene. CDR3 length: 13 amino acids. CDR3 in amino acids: CASGGQDTTEAFF. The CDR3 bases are TGTGCCAGCGGAGGACAGGACACCACTGAAGCTTTCTTT.

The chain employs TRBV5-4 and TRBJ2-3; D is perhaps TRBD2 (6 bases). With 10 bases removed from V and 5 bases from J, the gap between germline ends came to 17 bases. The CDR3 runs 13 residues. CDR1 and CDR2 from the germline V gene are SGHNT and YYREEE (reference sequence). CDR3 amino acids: CAHKAEGRDTQYF. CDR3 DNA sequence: TGTGCCCACAAGGCGGAGGGGCGAGATACGCAGTATTTT. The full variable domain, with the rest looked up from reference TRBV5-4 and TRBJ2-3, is ETGVTQSPTHLIKTRGQQVTLRCSSQSGHNTVSWYQQALGQGPQFIFQYYREEENGRGNFPPRFSGLQFPNYSSELNVNALELDDSALYLCAHKAEGRDTQYFGPGTRLTVL.

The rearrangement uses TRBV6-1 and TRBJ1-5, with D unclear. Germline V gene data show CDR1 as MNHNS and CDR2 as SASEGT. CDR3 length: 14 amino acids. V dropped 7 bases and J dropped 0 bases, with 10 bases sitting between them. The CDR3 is CASTTRYSNQPQHF. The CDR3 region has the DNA TGTGCCAGCACCACCCGATATAGCAATCAGCCCCAGCATTTT.

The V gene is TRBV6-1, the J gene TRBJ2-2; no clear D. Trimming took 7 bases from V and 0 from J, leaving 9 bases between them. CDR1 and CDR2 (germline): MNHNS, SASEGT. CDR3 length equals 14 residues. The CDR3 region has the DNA TGTGCCAGCAATTGGGCCCCGAACACCGGGGAGCTGTTTTTT. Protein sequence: CASNWAPNTGELFF.

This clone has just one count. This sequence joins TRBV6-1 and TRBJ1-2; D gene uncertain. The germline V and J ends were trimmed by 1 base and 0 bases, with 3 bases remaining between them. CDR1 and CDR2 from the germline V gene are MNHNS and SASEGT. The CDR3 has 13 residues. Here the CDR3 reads CASSEVTNYGYTF. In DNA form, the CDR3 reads TGTGCCAGCAGTGAAGTTACTAACTATGGCTACACCTTC.

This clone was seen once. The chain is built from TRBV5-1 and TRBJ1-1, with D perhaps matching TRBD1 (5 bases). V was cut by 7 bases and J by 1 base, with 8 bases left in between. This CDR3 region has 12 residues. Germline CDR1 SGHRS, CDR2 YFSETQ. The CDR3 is CASYGGNTEAFF. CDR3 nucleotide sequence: TGCGCCAGCTACGGGGGGAACACTGAAGCTTTCTTT.

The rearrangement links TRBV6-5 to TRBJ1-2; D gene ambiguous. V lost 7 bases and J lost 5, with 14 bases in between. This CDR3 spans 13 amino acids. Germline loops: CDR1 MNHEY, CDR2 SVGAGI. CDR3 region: CASTPDGRYGYTF. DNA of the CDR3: TGTGCCAGCACCCCCGACGGACGTTATGGCTACACCTTC.

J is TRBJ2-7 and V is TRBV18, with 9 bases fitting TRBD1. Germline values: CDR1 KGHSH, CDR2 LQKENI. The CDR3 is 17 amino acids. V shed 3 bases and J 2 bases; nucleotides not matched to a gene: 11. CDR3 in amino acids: CASSPPAWDRVTYEQYF. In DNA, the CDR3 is TGTGCCAGCTCACCTCCAGCGTGGGACAGGGTAACCTACGAGCAGTACTTC.

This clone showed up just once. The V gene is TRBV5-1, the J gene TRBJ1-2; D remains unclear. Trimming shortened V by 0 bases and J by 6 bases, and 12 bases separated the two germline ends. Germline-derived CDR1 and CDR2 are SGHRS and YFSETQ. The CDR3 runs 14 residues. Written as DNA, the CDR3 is TGCGCCAGCAGCTTGGCCACGACGGATAATGGCTACACCTTC. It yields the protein CASSLATTDNGYTF.

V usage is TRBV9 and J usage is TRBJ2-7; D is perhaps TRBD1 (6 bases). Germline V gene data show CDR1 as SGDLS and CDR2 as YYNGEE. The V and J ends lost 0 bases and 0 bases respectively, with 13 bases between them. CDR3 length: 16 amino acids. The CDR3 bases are TGTGCCAGCAGCGTAGGGCTGGGGGCAAACTCCTACGAGCAGTACTTC. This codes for CASSVGLGANSYEQYF.

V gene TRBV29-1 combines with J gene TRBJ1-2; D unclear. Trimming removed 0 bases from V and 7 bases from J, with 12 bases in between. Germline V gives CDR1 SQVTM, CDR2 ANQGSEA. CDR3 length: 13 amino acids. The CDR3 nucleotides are TGCAGCGTTGAAGATCTCCTCCACGTTGGCTACACCTTC. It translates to CSVEDLLHVGYTF.

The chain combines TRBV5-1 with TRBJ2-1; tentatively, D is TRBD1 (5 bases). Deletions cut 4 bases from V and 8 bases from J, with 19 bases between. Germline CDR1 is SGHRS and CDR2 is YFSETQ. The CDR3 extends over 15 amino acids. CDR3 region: CASSPLIYRPHEQFF. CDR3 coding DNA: TGCGCCAGCAGCCCCCTCATATACAGGCCCCATGAGCAGTTCTTC.

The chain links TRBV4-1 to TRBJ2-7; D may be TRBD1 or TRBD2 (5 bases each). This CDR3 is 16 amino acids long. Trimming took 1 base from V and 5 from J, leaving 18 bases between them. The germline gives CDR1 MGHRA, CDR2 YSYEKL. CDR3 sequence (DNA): TGCGCCAGCAGCCAAGCGTCTTTGGGACCGTCTGACGAGCAGTACTTC. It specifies CASSQASLGPSDEQYF.

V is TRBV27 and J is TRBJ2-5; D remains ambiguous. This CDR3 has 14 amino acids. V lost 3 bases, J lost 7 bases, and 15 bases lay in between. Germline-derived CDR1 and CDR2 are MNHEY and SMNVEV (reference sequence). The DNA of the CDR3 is TGTGCCAGCAGTTTCCTCGGTCCCCTCGGGACCCAGTACTTC. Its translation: CASSFLGPLGTQYF.

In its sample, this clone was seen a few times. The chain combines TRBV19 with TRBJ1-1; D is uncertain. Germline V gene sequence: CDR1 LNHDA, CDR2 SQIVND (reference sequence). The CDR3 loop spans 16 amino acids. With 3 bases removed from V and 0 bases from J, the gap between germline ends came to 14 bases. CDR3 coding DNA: TGTGCCAGTAGTATGGCGGGCGGCTACATGAACACTGAAGCTTTCTTT. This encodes CASSMAGGYMNTEAFF.

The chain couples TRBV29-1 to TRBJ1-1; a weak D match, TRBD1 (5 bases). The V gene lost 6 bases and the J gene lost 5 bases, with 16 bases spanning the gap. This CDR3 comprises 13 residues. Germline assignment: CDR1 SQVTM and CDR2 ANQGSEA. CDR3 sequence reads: CSVISGGRTEAFF. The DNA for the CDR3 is TGCAGCGTCATAAGTGGGGGTCGGACTGAAGCTTTCTTT.

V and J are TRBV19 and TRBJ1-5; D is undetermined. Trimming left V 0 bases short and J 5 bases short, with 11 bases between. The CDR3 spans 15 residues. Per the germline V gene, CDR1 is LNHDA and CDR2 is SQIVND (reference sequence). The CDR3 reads CASSIDRAADQPQHF. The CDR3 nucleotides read TGTGCCAGTAGTATAGACCGAGCGGCCGATCAGCCCCAGCATTTT.

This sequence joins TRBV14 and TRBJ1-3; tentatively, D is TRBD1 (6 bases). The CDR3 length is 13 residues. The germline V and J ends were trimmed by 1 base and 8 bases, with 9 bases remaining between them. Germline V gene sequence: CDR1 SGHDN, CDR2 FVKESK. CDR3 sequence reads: CASSQAGGHTIYF. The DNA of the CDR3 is TGTGCCAGCAGCCAAGCTGGGGGCCACACCATATATTTT.

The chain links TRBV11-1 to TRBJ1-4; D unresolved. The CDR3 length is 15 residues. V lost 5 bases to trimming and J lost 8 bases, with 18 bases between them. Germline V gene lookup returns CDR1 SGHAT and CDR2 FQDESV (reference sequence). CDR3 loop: CASSPDPYKSEKLFF. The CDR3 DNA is TGTGCCAGCAGCCCGGACCCTTATAAGAGCGAAAAACTGTTTTTT.

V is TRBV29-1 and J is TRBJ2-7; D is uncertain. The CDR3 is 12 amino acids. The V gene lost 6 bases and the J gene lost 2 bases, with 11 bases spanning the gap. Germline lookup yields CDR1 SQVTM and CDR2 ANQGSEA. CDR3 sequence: CSVWTVTYEQYF. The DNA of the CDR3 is TGCAGCGTGTGGACGGTGACCTACGAGCAGTACTTC.

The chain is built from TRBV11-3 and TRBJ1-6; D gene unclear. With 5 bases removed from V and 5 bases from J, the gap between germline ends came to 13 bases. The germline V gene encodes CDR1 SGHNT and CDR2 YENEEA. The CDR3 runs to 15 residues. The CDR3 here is CASSPRRMDNSPLHF. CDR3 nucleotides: TGTGCCAGCAGCCCCCGGAGAATGGATAATTCACCCCTCCACTTT.

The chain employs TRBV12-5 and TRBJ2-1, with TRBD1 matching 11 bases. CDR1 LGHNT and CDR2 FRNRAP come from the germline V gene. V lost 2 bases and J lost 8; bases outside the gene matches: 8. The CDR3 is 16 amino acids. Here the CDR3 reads CASGLLGQGATDEQFF. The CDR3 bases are TGTGCTAGTGGTTTGCTAGGACAGGGGGCTACCGATGAGCAGTTCTTC.

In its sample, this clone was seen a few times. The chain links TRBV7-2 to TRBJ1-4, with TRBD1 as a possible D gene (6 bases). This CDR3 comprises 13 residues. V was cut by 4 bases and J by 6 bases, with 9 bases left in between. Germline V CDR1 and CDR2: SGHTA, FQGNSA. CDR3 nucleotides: TGTGCCAGCAGCTACAGGGTTGATGAAAAACTGTTTTTT. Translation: CASSYRVDEKLFF.

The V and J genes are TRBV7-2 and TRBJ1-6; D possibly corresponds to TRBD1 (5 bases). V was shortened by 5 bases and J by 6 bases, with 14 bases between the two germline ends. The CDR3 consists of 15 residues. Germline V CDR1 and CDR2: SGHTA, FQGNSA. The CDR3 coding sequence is TGTGCCAGCAGCCCCAGAGGGGTGGTTAATTCACCCCTCCACTTT. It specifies CASSPRGVVNSPLHF.

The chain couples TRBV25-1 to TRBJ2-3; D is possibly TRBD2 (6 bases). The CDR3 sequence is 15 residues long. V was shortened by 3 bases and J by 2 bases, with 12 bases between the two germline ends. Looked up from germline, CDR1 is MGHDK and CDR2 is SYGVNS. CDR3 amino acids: CASSDAGLDTDTQYF. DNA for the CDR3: TGTGCCAGCAGTGACGCGGGACTCGACACAGATACGCAGTATTTT.